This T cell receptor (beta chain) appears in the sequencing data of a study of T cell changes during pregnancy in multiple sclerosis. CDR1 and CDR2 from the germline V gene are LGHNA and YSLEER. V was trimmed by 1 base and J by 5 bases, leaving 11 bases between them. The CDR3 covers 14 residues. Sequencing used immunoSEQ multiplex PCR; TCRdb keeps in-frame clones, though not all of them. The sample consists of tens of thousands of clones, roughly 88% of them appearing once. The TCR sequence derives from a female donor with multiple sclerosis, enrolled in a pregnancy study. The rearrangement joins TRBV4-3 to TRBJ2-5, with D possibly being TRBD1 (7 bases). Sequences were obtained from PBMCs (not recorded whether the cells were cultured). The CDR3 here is CASSQVQGGETQYF. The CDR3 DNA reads TGCGCCAGCAGCCAAGTCCAGGGGGGCGAGACCCAGTACTTC.